Below are 5 T cell receptor beta chains sequenced from a single sample in a study of lymphopenia after photon versus proton radiotherapy. Sequencing was performed with immunoSEQ multiplex PCR; in TCRdb, only in-frame clones are kept and a portion is missing. The sample includes 30,000 or so clones, around nine tenths of them seen just once. The sample in question was peripheral blood, obtained from a patient treated with proton-based radiotherapy. The source of these receptors is an older woman with cholangiocarcinoma. Some clones in this sample may be carry-over from other donors' samples.

The V and J genes are TRBV15 and TRBJ1-1, with TRBD1 as a possible D gene (5 bases). This CDR3 contains 15 residues. V shed 0 bases and J shed 4 bases, with 12 bases lying between them. Per germline, CDR1 LNHNV and CDR2 YYDKDF (reference sequence). Written as DNA, the CDR3 is TGTGCCACCAGCAGAGATCTCGAGGGACCCACTGAAGCTTTCTTT. Translated, it gives CATSRDLEGPTEAFF.

V and J are TRBV7-2 and TRBJ2-7; 9 nucleotides agree with TRBD2. Germline CDR1 is SGHTA and CDR2 is FQGNSA. The V gene end was trimmed by 4 bases and the J gene end by 7 bases; junction bases not matched to a gene: 11. The CDR3 runs to 15 residues. The CDR3 protein is CASSSLAGIRGEQYF. CDR3 bases: TGTGCCAGCAGCTCGCTAGCGGGGATCAGGGGGGAGCAGTACTTC. Supplemented by reference TRBV7-2 and TRBJ2-7, the full variable domain reads GAGVSQSPSNKVTEKGKDVELRCDPISGHTALYWYRQSLGQGLEFLIYFQGNSAPDKSGLPSDRFSAERTGGSVSTLTIQRTQQEDSAVYLCASSSLAGIRGEQYFGPGTRLTVT.

The V call is TRBV29-1, the J call TRBJ2-1; no clear D. The CDR3 spans 15 residues. CDR1 and CDR2 from the germline V gene are SQVTM and ANQGSEA. The ends were cut back, 6 bases at V and 3 bases at J, with 18 bases in the middle. The DNA for the CDR3 is TGCAGCGTGTATGGTCGGTCGACCGGCTACAATGAGCAGTTCTTC. Translation: CSVYGRSTGYNEQFF.

V is TRBV5-1 and J is TRBJ2-5, with 7 bases fitting TRBD2. This CDR3 has 15 residues. Germline lookup yields CDR1 SGHRS and CDR2 YFSETQ. Trimming at V came to 1 base and at J to 4 bases, leaving 7 bases not matched to a gene. The CDR3, as DNA: TGCGCCAGCAGCTTGCCACTAGCGAGCGGAGAGACCCAGTACTTC. Protein: CASSLPLASGETQYF. The complete variable domain, with remaining parts taken from reference TRBV5-1 and TRBJ2-5, reads KAGVTQTPRYLIKTRGQQVTLSCSPISGHRSVSWYQQTPGQGLQFLFEYFSETQRNKGNFPGRFSGRQFSNSRSEMNVSTLELGDSALYLCASSLPLASGETQYFGPGTRLLVL.

The gene calls are TRBV5-1 and TRBJ2-1; 13 bases fit TRBD2. CDR1 and CDR2 (germline): SGHRS, YFSETQ. The ends lost 4 bases at V and 7 bases at J; junction bases unmatched: 17. The CDR3 has 19 amino acids. DNA of the CDR3: TGCGCCAGCAGCCCGACAGGGGACGGGACTAGCGGGACTGGAAATGAGCAGTTCTTC. This gives the protein CASSPTGDGTSGTGNEQFF.